The following is a T cell receptor beta chain sequence with its context. This entry comes from a study of blood T cell repertoires in COVID-19. As for the study in general: COVID-19 samples, acute and convalescent, were from the United States, Italy and Spain. T cells, B-cell-depleted T cells, or PBMCs provided the cDNA or gDNA that served as material.

Original handling: For nucleated cells, counts were estimated from reference gene primer amplification. TCRdb keeps only in-frame clones here, not all; method: immunoSEQ multiplex PCR. V, J and clone size are taken as reported in that table, and D and trimming were inferred from the DNA itself. The table includes under 150,000 clones, roughly 79% detected once. There are 14 residues in the CDR3. The germline CDR1 and CDR2 sequences are LNHDA and SQIVND (reference sequence). V trimming: 6 bases; J trimming: 6 bases; junction bases outside the gene matches: 8. The sequenced sample was peripheral blood. The V call is TRBV19, the J call TRBJ2-7; 10 positions match TRBD1. The sequence was obtained from a woman aged 55-70 years with active or convalescent COVID-19. The CDR3 sequence: CASRGTGASAEQYF. The CDR3 DNA reads TGTGCCAGTAGAGGGACAGGGGCCTCGGCCGAGCAGTACTTC.